This TCR beta chain comes out of a study of blood T cell repertoires in COVID-19. Across the whole study: Acute and convalescent COVID-19 specimens originated in the United States, Italy and Spain. The cDNA or gDNA used as material had been derived from T cells, B-cell-depleted T cells, or PBMCs.

In the source study's methods: Researchers report that nucleated cell counts were estimated from reference gene primer amplification. Assay used: immunoSEQ multiplex PCR; TCRdb lists only in-frame clones, some missing. The V and J calls and clone size come from that table; D and trimming were worked out from the DNA. The sample includes 60,000 or so clones, about nine tenths of them seen just once. Germline V gene data show CDR1 as MDHEN and CDR2 as SYDVKM. V was cut by 7 bases and J by 7 bases, with 16 bases left in between. The CDR3 runs 13 residues. This chain uses TRBV28 with TRBJ1-2, with a weak D call TRBD1 (5 bases). Sequenced input: peripheral blood. This clonotype originated in a human donor in a cohort sampled during active COVID-19. The CDR3 sequence: CASTLSGGGGYTF. CDR3 in DNA: TGTGCCAGCACCCTGTCTGGGGGAGGTGGCTACACCTTC.